This passage covers 13 T cell receptor beta chains from one sample sequenced in a study of OX40 agonist ivuxolimab in advanced cancers. Sequencing was performed with immunoSEQ multiplex PCR; in TCRdb, only in-frame clones are kept and a portion is missing. The sample carries tens of thousands of clones, 85% to 90% recorded once. The source was CD4+ or CD8+ T cells sorted from blood, collected in a trial of the OX40 agonist ivuxolimab. These receptors were obtained from an adult with an advanced solid tumor such as melanoma, head and neck, liver or kidney cancer.

This chain uses TRBV2 with TRBJ2-5; 10 bases map to TRBD1. This CDR3 is 14 amino acids long. The germline CDR1 and CDR2 sequences are SNHLY and FYNNEI. V shed 4 bases, J shed 2 bases, and the junction held 1 base outside the gene matches. The CDR3 DNA is TGTGCCAGCAGTGGGACAGGGGGTCAAGAGACCCAGTACTTC. It yields the protein CASSGTGGQETQYF.

The chain is built from TRBV7-8 and TRBJ2-3, with unresolved D. Germline V gene data show CDR1 as SGHVS and CDR2 as FQNEAQ. The CDR3 extends over 15 amino acids. V gave up 4 bases and J gave up 0 bases, with 11 bases separating them. The CDR3 loop is CASSSTRPSTDTQYF. CDR3 bases: TGTGCCAGCAGCTCGACTCGCCCTAGCACAGATACGCAGTATTTT. Using reference TRBV7-8 and TRBJ2-3 for the parts outside the CDR3, the full variable domain is GAGVSQSPRYKVAKRGQDVALRCDPISGHVSLFWYQQALGQGPEFLTYFQNEAQLDKSGLPSDRFFAERPEGSVSTLKIQRTQQEDSAVYLCASSSTRPSTDTQYFGPGTRLTVL.

The rearrangement joins TRBV5-1 to TRBJ2-2; D is unresolved. Per germline, CDR1 SGHRS and CDR2 YFSETQ. This CDR3 spans 13 amino acids. V dropped 4 bases and J dropped 5 bases, with 9 bases sitting between them. The CDR3 spells CASSPLGTGELFF. DNA of the CDR3: TGCGCCAGCAGCCCCCTAGGGACCGGGGAGCTGTTTTTT.

V usage is TRBV27 and J usage is TRBJ1-2; tentative D call: TRBD1 (5 bases). This CDR3 spans 15 amino acids. With 4 bases removed from V and 4 bases from J, the gap between germline ends came to 16 bases. Germline V gene lookup returns CDR1 MNHEY and CDR2 SMNVEV (reference sequence). The CDR3 loop is CASSSGPSWVYGYTF. The CDR3, as DNA: TGTGCCAGCAGTTCGGGACCTAGTTGGGTCTATGGCTACACCTTC.

This clone was picked up one time. This rearrangement joins TRBV6-1 to TRBJ2-7; tentatively, D is TRBD2 (6 bases). The germline gives CDR1 MNHNS, CDR2 SASEGT. CDR3 size: 15 residues. V gave up 7 bases and J gave up 2 bases, with 18 bases separating them. The CDR3, as DNA: TGTGCCAGCACGTCGTGGGAGGCCGGCCCCTACGAGCAGTACTTC. Residues: CASTSWEAGPYEQYF.

This clone has a handful of counts. V is TRBV30 and J is TRBJ2-1, with TRBD2 matching 13 bases. The CDR3 is 18 residues long. V shed 2 bases and J 1 base; nucleotides not matched to a gene: 8. Germline CDR1 and CDR2: GTSNPN and SVGIG (reference sequence). CDR3 nucleotide sequence: TGTGCCTGGAGTACCTGGACTAGCGGGAGTAGGTCCTACAATGAGCAGTTCTTC. Translating it yields CAWSTWTSGSRSYNEQFF.

V usage is TRBV7-2 and J usage is TRBJ1-1; 9 bases align to TRBD1. Trimming removed 5 bases from V and 5 bases from J; junction bases left unmatched: 6. This CDR3 is 14 amino acids long. In germline, CDR1 is SGHTA, CDR2 FQGNSA. The CDR3 nucleotides read TGTGCCAGCAGCACTTACAGGGGGCGGACTGAAGCTTTCTTT. The encoded protein is CASSTYRGRTEAFF.

This clone has just one count. J is TRBJ1-1 and V is TRBV11-3; a possible D gene is TRBD1 (6 bases). Germline values: CDR1 SGHNT, CDR2 YENEEA. The CDR3 length is 17 residues. V was trimmed by 0 bases and J by 3 bases, leaving 17 bases between them. As DNA, the CDR3 is TGTGCCAGCAGCTTAGATCATTTGGAGGGGGAGGACACTGAAGCTTTCTTT. It encodes CASSLDHLEGEDTEAFF.

V gene TRBV4-2 combines with J gene TRBJ2-5; D gene unclear. The length of the CDR3 is 15 residues. Germline V lookup: CDR1 LGHNA, CDR2 YNFKEQ. Trimming stripped 1 base from V and 1 base from J, with 10 bases between. The CDR3 DNA reads as TGTGCCAGCAGCCAAGGAGGCCTAGTCCAAGAGACCCAGTACTTC. Protein sequence: CASSQGGLVQETQYF.

The rearrangement joins TRBV6-4 to TRBJ1-5; TRBD1 agrees at 7 bases. Germline CDR1 reads MRHNA; CDR2 reads SNTAGT. The CDR3 covers 17 residues. Trimming took 7 bases from V and 0 from J; bases not matched to a gene: 12. The DNA of the CDR3 is TGTGCCAGCACAGCGGACAGGAGGATTTATAGCAATCAGCCCCAGCATTTT. The encoded protein is CASTADRRIYSNQPQHF.

This clone was picked up one time. The chain recombines TRBV6-1 with TRBJ1-5, with D possibly matching TRBD1 (6 bases). There are 15 residues in the CDR3. Germline values: CDR1 MNHNS, CDR2 SASEGT. V shed 1 base and J shed 1 base, with 8 bases lying between them. CDR3 sequence (DNA): TGTGCCAGCAGTGAAGTCGGACAGAGCAATCAGCCCCAGCATTTT. It specifies CASSEVGQSNQPQHF.

The chain couples TRBV7-3 to TRBJ2-1, with 7 bases aligning to TRBD1. The J segment lost 5 bases and the V segment lost 5 bases, leaving 3 bases of the junction unmatched. Germline assignment: CDR1 SGHTA and CDR2 FQGTGA. The CDR3 runs 13 residues. The chain's CDR3 is CASSTDRDNEQFF. The CDR3 DNA follows: TGTGCCAGCAGCACTGACAGGGACAATGAGCAGTTCTTC.

The J gene is TRBJ1-2, the V gene TRBV2; D remains ambiguous. Trimming shortened V by 6 bases and J by 0 bases, and 8 bases separated the two germline ends. Germline V CDR1 and CDR2: SNHLY, FYNNEI. The CDR3 consists of 13 residues. The CDR3 loop reads CASRSAANYGYTF. The DNA for the CDR3 is TGTGCCAGCAGGTCGGCGGCTAACTATGGCTACACCTTC. The whole variable domain, remainder taken from reference TRBV2 and TRBJ1-2, is EPEVTQTPSHQVTQMGQEVILRCVPISNHLYFYWYRQILGQKVEFLVSFYNNEISEKSEIFDDQFSVERPDGSNFTLKIRSTKLEDSAMYFCASRSAANYGYTFGSGTRLTVV.